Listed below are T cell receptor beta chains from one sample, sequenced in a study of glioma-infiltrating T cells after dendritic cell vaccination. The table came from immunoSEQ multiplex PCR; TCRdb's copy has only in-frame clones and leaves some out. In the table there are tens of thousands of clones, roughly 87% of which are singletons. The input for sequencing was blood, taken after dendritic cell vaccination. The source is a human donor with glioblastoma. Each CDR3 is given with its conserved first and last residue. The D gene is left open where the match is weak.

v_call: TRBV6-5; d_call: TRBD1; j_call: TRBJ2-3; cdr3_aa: CASSYVTGRTDTQYF
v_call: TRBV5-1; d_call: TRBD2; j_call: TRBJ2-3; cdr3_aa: CASSPRTSGGEDTQYF
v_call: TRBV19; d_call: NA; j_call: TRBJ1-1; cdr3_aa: CASSTAAEKGTEAFF
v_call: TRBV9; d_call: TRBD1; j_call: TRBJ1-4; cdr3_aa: CASSAGTVNEKLFF
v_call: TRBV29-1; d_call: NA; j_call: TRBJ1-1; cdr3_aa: CSVERVLNTEAFF
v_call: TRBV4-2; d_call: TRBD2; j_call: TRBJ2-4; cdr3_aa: CASSQDSGGQNIQYF
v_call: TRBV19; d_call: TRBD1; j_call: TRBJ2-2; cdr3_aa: CASSIRQGITGELFF
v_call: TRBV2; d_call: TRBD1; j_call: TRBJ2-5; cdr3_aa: CASRWDRGEETQYF
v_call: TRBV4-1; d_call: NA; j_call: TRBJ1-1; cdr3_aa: CASKREASGTEAFF
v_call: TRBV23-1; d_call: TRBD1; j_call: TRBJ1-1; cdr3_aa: CASSQGRGDTEAFF
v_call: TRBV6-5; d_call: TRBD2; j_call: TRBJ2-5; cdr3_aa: CASSGGLAGETQYF
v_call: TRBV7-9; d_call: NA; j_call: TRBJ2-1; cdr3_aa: CASSLTTRSLDNEQFF
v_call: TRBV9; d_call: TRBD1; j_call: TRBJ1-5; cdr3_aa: CASSKTGQKNQPQHF
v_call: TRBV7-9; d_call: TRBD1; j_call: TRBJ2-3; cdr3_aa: CASSSDRDTDTQYF
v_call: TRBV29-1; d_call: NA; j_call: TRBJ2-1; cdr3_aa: CSAGQKTYNEQFF
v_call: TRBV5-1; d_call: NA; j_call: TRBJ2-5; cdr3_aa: CASSSGGAGETQYF
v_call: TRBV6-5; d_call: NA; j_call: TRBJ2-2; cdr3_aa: CASKRRGNTGELFF
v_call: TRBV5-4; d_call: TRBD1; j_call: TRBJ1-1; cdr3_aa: CASSLTGEDTEAFF
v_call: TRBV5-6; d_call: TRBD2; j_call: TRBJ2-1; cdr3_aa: CASSLWTSGDNEQFF
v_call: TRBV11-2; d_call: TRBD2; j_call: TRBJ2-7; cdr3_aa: CASSLDGRGWDEQYF
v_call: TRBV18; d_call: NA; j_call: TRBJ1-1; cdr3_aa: CASSPRVEGTEAFF
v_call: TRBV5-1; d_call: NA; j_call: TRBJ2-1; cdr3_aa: CASSLGSPLNEQFF
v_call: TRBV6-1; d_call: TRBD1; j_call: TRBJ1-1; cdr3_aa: CASRARTGGTEAFF
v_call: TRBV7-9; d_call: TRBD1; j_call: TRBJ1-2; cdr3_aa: CASSYGQGWVYGYTF
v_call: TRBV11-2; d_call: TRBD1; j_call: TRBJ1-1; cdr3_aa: CASSLGDSFTEAFF
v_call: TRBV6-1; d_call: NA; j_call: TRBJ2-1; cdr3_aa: CASTQSYNEQFF
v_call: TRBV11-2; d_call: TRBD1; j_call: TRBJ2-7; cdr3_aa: CASSSTLTGNLYEQYF
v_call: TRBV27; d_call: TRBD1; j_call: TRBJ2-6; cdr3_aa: CASSSQTGLSSGANVLTF
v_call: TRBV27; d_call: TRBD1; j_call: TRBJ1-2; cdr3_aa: CASRGTVNYGYTF
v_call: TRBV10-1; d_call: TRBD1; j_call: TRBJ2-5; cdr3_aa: CASSGPQGAMVEETQYF
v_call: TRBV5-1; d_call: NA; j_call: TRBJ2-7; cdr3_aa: CASSLGNYEQYF
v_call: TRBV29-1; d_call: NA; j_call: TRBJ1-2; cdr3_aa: CSVEDRKVGGAEGYTF
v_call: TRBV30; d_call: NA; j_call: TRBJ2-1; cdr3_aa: CAWSVRPSGEQFF
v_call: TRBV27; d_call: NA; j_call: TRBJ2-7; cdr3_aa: CASSLSNMAGEQYF
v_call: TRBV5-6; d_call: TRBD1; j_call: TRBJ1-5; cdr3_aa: CASSLTGQRYQPQHF